This T cell receptor beta chain was captured in a study of T cells after yellow fever vaccination. Findings and limits, study-wide: It was the secondary response that reached its peak faster, day 5 versus 15, but it was weaker. It was a small share of clonotypes that appeared in both CD4 and CD8 compartments.

The CDR3 is made up of 16 amino acids. Trimming left V 5 bases short and J 3 bases short, with 17 bases between. The germline CDR1 and CDR2 sequences are SGHVS and FQNEAQ. TCRdb ran MiXCR on the 5' RACE reads and lists one entry per CDR3 protein. This repertoire shows over 300,000 distinct CDR3 sequences, approximately 4% found once; its top ten account for about 22%. This clonotype has at least ten counts. No antigen is known for it. The chain combines TRBV7-8 with TRBJ1-5; D gene ambiguous. The sequence was obtained from a man between 18 and 29 years old who received the YFV17D yellow fever vaccine. The input for sequencing was PBMCs, taken 5 days after the yellow fever booster vaccination. The CDR3 spells CASSHINYSPNQPQHF. The CDR3 region has the DNA TGTGCCAGCAGCCATATTAACTATAGCCCCAATCAGCCCCAGCATTTT.